One and the same sample provided the 3 T cell receptor beta chains below, sequenced in a study of blood T cell repertoires in COVID-19. This table comes from immunoSEQ multiplex PCR, and its TCRdb copy is limited to in-frame clones, with some not included. The sample has about 170,000 clones, 70% to 90% seen once. What was sequenced was PBMCs or T cells enriched from blood (not recorded which). The source of these receptors is a woman aged 18-29 years who had recovered from COVID-19.

This clone was counted a few times. This sequence joins TRBV27 and TRBJ1-5; 7 positions match TRBD1. This CDR3 spans 18 amino acids. Germline assignment: CDR1 MNHEY and CDR2 SMNVEV (reference sequence). With V trimmed by 4 bases and J by 0 bases, 12 bases remained unmatched. The CDR3 spells CASSSMLGGRFSNQPQHF. CDR3 nucleotides: TGTGCCAGCAGTTCGATGTTAGGGGGCCGTTTTAGCAATCAGCCCCAGCATTTT.

About this clone itself: This same CDR3 is encoded by further DNA sequences in the sample. The chain is built from TRBV18 and TRBJ2-5, with D possibly TRBD2 on 6 matching bases. V was cut by 3 bases and J by 3 bases, with 8 bases left in between. This CDR3 region has 13 residues. Germline loops: CDR1 KGHSH, CDR2 LQKENI. The CDR3 DNA reads as TGTGCCAGCTCACCCAGACTAGAAGAGACCCAGTACTTC. Protein sequence: CASSPRLEETQYF.

The chain combines TRBV28 with TRBJ2-5, with 9 bases that match TRBD1. This CDR3 spans 13 amino acids. Germline V gene lookup returns CDR1 MDHEN and CDR2 SYDVKM. The V gene end was trimmed by 6 bases and the J gene end by 7 bases; junction bases not matched to a gene: 6. In DNA, the CDR3 is TGTGCCAGCAGGGGGACAGGGTACGGGACCCAGTACTTC. This sequence encodes CASRGTGYGTQYF.